This passage covers 31 T cell receptor beta chains from one sample sequenced in a study of beta chain features in type 1 diabetes. Since all of the isolated RNA was reverse transcribed, expressed TCRB transcripts were what got sequenced. The data were produced by immunoSEQ multiplex PCR, yet TCRdb's version contains in-frame clones alone and is incomplete. The data show under 950,000 clones, roughly 17% seen once. The material sequenced was naive CD4+ T cells from blood. Source of these receptors: a woman between 18 and 30 years old in good health.

The sample holds a few counts of this clone. The CDR3 bases are TGTGCCAGCAGCAAGTTGGCTAGCGCCAAAAACATTCAGTACTTC. Its translation is CASSKLASAKNIQYF. This chain links TRBV6-5 with TRBJ2-4; D may be TRBD2 (5 bases). The CDR3 consists of 15 residues. Germline V gene lookup returns CDR1 MNHEY and CDR2 SVGAGI. Trimming removed 6 bases at V and 1 base at J, with 13 bases between.

The chain carries TRBV2 and TRBJ1-1, with TRBD1 as a possible D gene (6 bases). Germline V gene data show CDR1 as SNHLY and CDR2 as FYNNEI. The V and J ends lost 8 bases and 0 bases respectively, with 10 bases between them. The CDR3 extends over 13 amino acids. In nucleotides, the CDR3 is TGTGCCAGCGCCCGGGACATGAACACTGAAGCTTTCTTT. It specifies CASARDMNTEAFF.

The chain links TRBV11-2 to TRBJ1-1; tentative D call: TRBD1 (5 bases). This CDR3 has 14 residues. Between the trimmed V and J ends, which lost 2 bases and 5 bases, there was a span of 12 bases. Germline CDR1 and CDR2: SGHAT and FQNNGV. The CDR3 loop is CASSLNRRQTEAFF. The CDR3 DNA sequence: TGTGCCAGCAGCTTAAACAGGCGACAGACTGAAGCTTTCTTT.

This chain connects TRBV19 to TRBJ1-2; no clear D. CDR3 length: 13 residues. Germline assignment: CDR1 LNHDA and CDR2 SQIVND (reference sequence). V was clipped by 5 bases and J by 2 bases, with 9 bases between them. This chain's CDR3 is CASSPGWNYGYTF. The CDR3, as DNA: TGTGCCAGTAGTCCAGGATGGAACTATGGCTACACCTTC.

This clone was picked up a small number of times. This chain joins TRBV9 and TRBJ2-2, with 10 bases lining up with TRBD1. The CDR3 loop spans 16 amino acids. The junction had 9 bases not matched to a gene; V was cut back by 3 bases and J by 7 bases. The V gene's germline CDR1 is SGDLS and CDR2 YYNGEE. CDR3 in DNA: TGTGCCAGCAGCGCACGGGACAGGGGCGTGAACGGGGAGCTGTTTTTT. Translation: CASSARDRGVNGELFF.

Only a few counts were recorded for this clone. This chain connects TRBV5-1 to TRBJ2-7; 7 bases agree with TRBD2. CDR3 length: 14 amino acids. Germline trimming cut 2 bases from V and 3 bases from J; bases unmatched to any gene: 5. In germline, CDR1 is SGHRS, CDR2 YFSETQ. Here the CDR3 DNA reads TGCGCCAGCAGCTTTAGCGGGCTTTACTACGAGCAGTACTTC. This codes for CASSFSGLYYEQYF.

This clone was found once. The V call is TRBV7-3, the J call TRBJ2-3; D not resolved. The CDR3 is 13 residues long. Germline-derived CDR1 and CDR2 are SGHTA and FQGTGA. Trimming cost V 1 base and J 4 bases, with 6 bases left between them. In DNA, the CDR3 is TGTGCCAGCAGCTTAAGTGGGTCAGATACGCAGTATTTT. Translating it yields CASSLSGSDTQYF. Supplemented by reference TRBV7-3 and TRBJ2-3, the full variable domain reads GAGVSQTPSNKVTEKGKYVELRCDPISGHTALYWYRQSLGQGPEFLIYFQGTGAADDSGLPNDRFFAVRPEGSVSTLKIQRTERGDSAVYLCASSLSGSDTQYFGPGTRLTVL.

This clone has a handful of counts. V is TRBV7-3 and J is TRBJ2-7; TRBD1 matches 9 bases. Per germline, CDR1 SGHTA and CDR2 FQGTGA. The CDR3 is 14 residues long. V gave up 5 bases and J gave up 2 bases; unmatched junction bases: 4. In nucleotides, the CDR3 is TGTGCCAGCAGCCCTGGACAGGGGCCCTACGAGCAGTACTTC. This translates into CASSPGQGPYEQYF.

This chain uses TRBV4-1 with TRBJ2-1; possibly TRBD1 for D (6 bases). The CDR3 has 16 residues. Per germline, CDR1 MGHRA and CDR2 YSYEKL. Deletions cut 2 bases from V and 1 base from J, with 12 bases between. The CDR3 bases are TGCGCCAGCAGCCAAACACAGGGTGTTTCCTACAATGAGCAGTTCTTC. This codes for CASSQTQGVSYNEQFF.

J is TRBJ2-1 and V is TRBV5-4, with 10 positions matching TRBD2. In germline, CDR1 is SGHNT, CDR2 YYREEE (reference sequence). The CDR3 extends over 17 amino acids. After removal of 4 bases from V and 1 base from J, the junction contained 8 bases not matched to a gene. CDR3 in DNA: TGTGCCAGCAGCACCGCTCCTAGCGGGAGTTCCTACAATGAGCAGTTCTTC. Amino acids: CASSTAPSGSSYNEQFF.

This clone appeared a few times. V and J are TRBV7-2 and TRBJ2-5; D perhaps matches TRBD1 (5 bases). This CDR3 has 15 amino acids. V was clipped by 5 bases and J by 4 bases, with 17 bases between them. The germline gives CDR1 SGHTA, CDR2 FQGNSA. The CDR3 is CASSPHQGSRETQYF. The CDR3 nucleotides read TGTGCCAGCAGCCCGCACCAGGGTTCTAGAGAGACCCAGTACTTC.

The chain links TRBV7-2 to TRBJ2-1; no definite D call. In germline, CDR1 is SGHTA, CDR2 FQGNSA. This CDR3 spans 15 amino acids. Trimming took off 5 bases at V and 0 bases at J, with 11 bases between the two ends. CDR3 DNA: TGTGCCAGCAGCAAGACTTCAAGCTCCTACAATGAGCAGTTCTTC. Its protein is CASSKTSSSYNEQFF.

The chain uses TRBV7-3 and TRBJ2-1; 9 bases map to TRBD2. V was pared by 1 base and J by 6 bases, with 4 bases of the junction left unmatched. The CDR3 runs to 15 residues. The germline V gene has CDR1 SGHTA and CDR2 FQGTGA. The CDR3 protein is CASSLSSSGVNEQFF. The CDR3 DNA reads as TGTGCCAGCAGCTTAAGTTCTAGCGGGGTCAATGAGCAGTTCTTC. Full variable domain (remainder filled in from reference TRBV7-3 and TRBJ2-1): GAGVSQTPSNKVTEKGKYVELRCDPISGHTALYWYRQSLGQGPEFLIYFQGTGAADDSGLPNDRFFAVRPEGSVSTLKIQRTERGDSAVYLCASSLSSSGVNEQFFGPGTRLTVL.

The chain joins TRBV2 to TRBJ1-1; no definite D call. V shed 5 bases and J shed 0 bases, with 4 bases lying between them. The germline V gene encodes CDR1 SNHLY and CDR2 FYNNEI. The CDR3 spans 12 residues. CDR3 sequence: CASSRMNTEAFF. For the CDR3, the DNA is TGTGCCAGCAGTCGGATGAACACTGAAGCTTTCTTT.

This rearrangement joins TRBV6-9 to TRBJ1-2; D gene ambiguous. CDR1 and CDR2 (germline): MNHGY, SVAAGI. The V end lost 4 bases, the J end lost 6 bases, and 15 bases lay between the germline ends. The CDR3 loop spans 14 amino acids. The CDR3 DNA reads TGTGCCAGCAGTTGTGGTTCACCGAAGAATGGCTACACCTTC. Its protein is CASSCGSPKNGYTF.

Notes on this clone: The same CDR3 arises from other DNA sequences in this sample as well. The CDR3 coding sequence is TGTGCCAGCAGCCTCGGGACAGGGGTGTACGAGCAGTACTTC. As protein: CASSLGTGVYEQYF. The gene calls are TRBV7-9 and TRBJ2-7, with 10 positions matching TRBD1. Germline assignment: CDR1 SEHNR and CDR2 FQNEAQ (reference sequence). The CDR3 covers 14 residues. V lost 5 bases, J lost 4 bases, and 5 bases stayed unmatched.

This clone was observed at least ten times. The rearrangement joins TRBV23-1 to TRBJ2-5; D not certain. Being an ORF, TRBV23-1 has a function that is uncertain. The CDR3 extends over 10 amino acids. V was pared by 8 bases and J by 5 bases, with 6 bases between. The CDR3 loop is CASGWETQYF. The CDR3 DNA reads as TGCGCCAGCGGGTGGGAGACCCAGTACTTC.

CDR3 region: CASSLVQNPYYSNQPQHF. The CDR3 DNA follows: TGTGCCAGCTCACTGGTACAGAACCCGTATTATAGCAATCAGCCCCAGCATTTT. This chain links TRBV18 with TRBJ1-5; D is uncertain. The CDR3 has 18 residues. V dropped 4 bases and J dropped 0 bases, with 19 bases sitting between them. Germline CDR1 reads KGHSH; CDR2 reads LQKENI.

In this sample, this clone turned up a few times. J is TRBJ2-1 and V is TRBV7-2, with 7 bases fitting TRBD2. The CDR3 is 15 residues long. CDR1 and CDR2 (germline): SGHTA, FQGNSA. The V gene end was trimmed by 1 base and the J gene end by 6 bases; junction bases not matched to a gene: 6. The CDR3 bases are TGTGCCAGCAGCTTAGTGGTGTCTAGCGGCAATGAGCAGTTCTTC. Its translation: CASSLVVSSGNEQFF.

In its sample, this clone was seen a few times. This rearrangement joins TRBV10-3 to TRBJ2-1; 12 nucleotides align to TRBD2. With 8 bases clipped from V and 7 bases from J, the junction kept 12 bases outside the gene matches. Germline lookup yields CDR1 ENHRY and CDR2 SYGVKD. The CDR3 is made up of 16 amino acids. In nucleotides, the CDR3 is TGTGCCATCTCCAGACTAGCGGGAGCTGGCCGTAATGAGCAGTTCTTC. It specifies CAISRLAGAGRNEQFF.

This clone was recorded a few times. This chain connects TRBV6-5 to TRBJ2-1, with D tentatively TRBD1 (7 bases). The CDR3 loop spans 14 amino acids. Germline values: CDR1 MNHEY, CDR2 SVGAGI. The V gene lost 6 bases and the J gene lost 3 bases, with 12 bases spanning the gap. The CDR3: CASSPGGGYNEQFF. The CDR3 nucleotides read TGTGCCAGCAGCCCAGGGGGAGGCTACAATGAGCAGTTCTTC.

The chain joins TRBV7-2 to TRBJ1-5, with D tentatively TRBD1 (6 bases). V was pared by 0 bases and J by 11 bases, with 11 bases between. Germline V gene sequence: CDR1 SGHTA, CDR2 FQGNSA. The CDR3 length is 13 residues. In DNA form, the CDR3 reads TGTGCCAGCAGCTTAGCCCGGACAGCCTCCCAGCATTTT. It is translated as CASSLARTASQHF.

This clone has just a few counts. The rearrangement joins TRBV28 to TRBJ2-7, with D possibly matching TRBD2 (6 bases). CDR3 length: 14 amino acids. Trimming shortened V by 8 bases and J by 2 bases, and 16 bases separated the two germline ends. The V gene's germline CDR1 is MDHEN and CDR2 SYDVKM. CDR3 coding DNA: TGTGCCAGCCACAAGCCGGAGGGAACCTACGAGCAGTACTTC. Translated: CASHKPEGTYEQYF.

This clone was counted only a few times. The rearrangement links TRBV9 to TRBJ2-1; 7 nucleotides align to TRBD2. Trimming at V came to 4 bases and at J to 9 bases, leaving 13 bases not matched to a gene. Germline loops: CDR1 SGDLS, CDR2 YYNGEE. The CDR3 consists of 15 residues. The CDR3 DNA reads as TGTGCCAGCAGCCCGAAGAGGAGCGGGGTCCGTGAGCAGTTCTTC. Protein: CASSPKRSGVREQFF.

The chain recombines TRBV19 with TRBJ1-5; D possibly corresponds to TRBD1 (6 bases). The CDR3 is 17 amino acids. The germline gives CDR1 LNHDA, CDR2 SQIVND (reference sequence). V was cut by 3 bases and J by 0 bases, with 15 bases left in between. The CDR3 loop reads CASSIGQKIYSNQPQHF. DNA of the CDR3: TGTGCCAGTAGTATCGGACAGAAAATATATAGCAATCAGCCCCAGCATTTT. The whole variable domain, filled in from reference TRBV19 and TRBJ1-5, reads DGGITQSPKYLFRKEGQNVTLSCEQNLNHDAMYWYRQDPGQGLRLIYYSQIVNDFQKGDIAEGYSVSREKKESFPLTVTSAQKNPTAFYLCASSIGQKIYSNQPQHFGDGTRLSIL.

This chain uses TRBV4-2 with TRBJ2-2; 7 nucleotides line up with TRBD2. The CDR3 runs 15 residues. The junction had 3 bases not matched to a gene; V was cut back by 3 bases and J by 2 bases. Germline V gene sequence: CDR1 LGHNA, CDR2 YNFKEQ. In nucleotides, the CDR3 is TGTGCCAGCAGCCATCCGGGAGGTAACACCGGGGAGCTGTTTTTT. Its protein is CASSHPGGNTGELFF.

This clone has only a few counts. The V gene is TRBV5-4, the J gene TRBJ2-1; 7 nucleotides agree with TRBD2. CDR3 length equals 17 residues. Germline V lookup: CDR1 SGHNT, CDR2 YYREEE (reference sequence). V lost 4 bases, J lost 5 bases, and 15 bases stayed unmatched. CDR3 amino acids: CASSRGRGLAANNEQFF. In DNA, the CDR3 is TGTGCCAGCAGCCGTGGCCGTGGGCTAGCGGCTAACAATGAGCAGTTCTTC.

The V and J genes are TRBV6-6 and TRBJ1-5; a possible D gene is TRBD1 (5 bases). V lost 5 bases and J lost 1, with 12 bases in between. Germline-derived CDR1 and CDR2 are MNHNY and SVGAGI (reference sequence). This CDR3 spans 15 amino acids. CDR3 residues: CASSTGTGSNQPQHF. The CDR3 DNA sequence: TGTGCCAGCAGTACCGGGACGGGAAGCAATCAGCCCCAGCATTTT.

In this sample, this clone turned up a few times. V usage is TRBV5-1 and J usage is TRBJ2-1, with D uncertain. The V and J ends lost 0 bases and 0 bases respectively, with 7 bases between them. CDR1 and CDR2 (germline): SGHRS, YFSETQ. CDR3 size: 15 residues. The CDR3 loop is CASSLEWSSYNEQFF. CDR3 bases: TGCGCCAGCAGCTTGGAGTGGAGCTCCTACAATGAGCAGTTCTTC.

The rearrangement joins TRBV6-5 to TRBJ2-1; 14 bases are shared with TRBD2. V lost 4 bases and J lost 10; bases outside the gene matches: 3. Germline V CDR1 and CDR2: MNHEY, SVGAGI. The CDR3 extends over 14 amino acids. This CDR3 reads CASSWTSGRREQFF. The CDR3, as DNA: TGTGCCAGCAGTTGGACTAGCGGGAGGCGCGAGCAGTTCTTC.

This clone came up a few times. The chain employs TRBV7-8 and TRBJ2-4; tentative D call: TRBD2 (6 bases). Germline V CDR1 and CDR2: SGHVS, FQNEAQ. The CDR3 is 16 residues long. V gave up 5 bases and J gave up 2 bases, with 16 bases separating them. The CDR3 DNA reads TGTGCCAGCAGCCGACCCGGCGGAGGGCCCAAAAACATTCAGTACTTC. As protein: CASSRPGGGPKNIQYF. Together with reference TRBV7-8 and TRBJ2-4, the CDR3 gives the full variable domain: GAGVSQSPRYKVAKRGQDVALRCDPISGHVSLFWYQQALGQGPEFLTYFQNEAQLDKSGLPSDRFFAERPEGSVSTLKIQRTQQEDSAVYLCASSRPGGGPKNIQYFGAGTRLSVL.